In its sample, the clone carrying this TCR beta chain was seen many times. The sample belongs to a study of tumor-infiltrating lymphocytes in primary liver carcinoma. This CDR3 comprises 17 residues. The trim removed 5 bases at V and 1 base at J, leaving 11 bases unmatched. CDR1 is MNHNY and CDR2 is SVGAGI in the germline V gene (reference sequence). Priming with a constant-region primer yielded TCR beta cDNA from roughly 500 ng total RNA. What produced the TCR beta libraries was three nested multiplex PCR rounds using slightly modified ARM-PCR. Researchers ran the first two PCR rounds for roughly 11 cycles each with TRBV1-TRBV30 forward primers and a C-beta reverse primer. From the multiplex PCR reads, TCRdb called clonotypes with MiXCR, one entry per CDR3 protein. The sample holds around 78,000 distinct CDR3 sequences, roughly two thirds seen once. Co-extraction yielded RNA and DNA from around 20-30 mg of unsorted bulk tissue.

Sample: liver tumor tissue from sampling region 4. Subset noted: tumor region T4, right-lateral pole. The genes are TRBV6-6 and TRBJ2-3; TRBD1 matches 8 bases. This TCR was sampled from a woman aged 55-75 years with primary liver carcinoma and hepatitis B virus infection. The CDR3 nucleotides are TGTGCCAGCAGTACTTGGACAGGGAGGAGTGGCACAGATACGCAGTATTTT. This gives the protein CASSTWTGRSGTDTQYF.